The T cell receptor beta chain described here comes from a study of persistence of HIV-infected CD4 T cells. About the research overall: The sample holds CD4+ T cells responsive to CMV or HIV-1 Gag. Suppressive ART had lasted a median of roughly eight years.

As concerns this clone: Its target is unknown.

Trimming removed 5 bases from V and 4 bases from J, with 6 bases in between. Germline V gene lookup returns CDR1 SNHLY and CDR2 FYNNEI. The CDR3 runs 11 residues. An overlapping HIV-1 Gag peptide pool stimulated these cells at 0.75 to 1 ug/peptide/mL. CD40L-negative CD69-negative CD45RO-high memory CD4+ T cells were sorted as populations depleted of antigen-responding cells. Sequencing used immunoSEQ version 4 in survey mode. Each sample used up to 1 ug genomic DNA diluted to approximately 9.2 ng/uL. Clones were read by immunoSEQ multiplex PCR, and TCRdb kept only the in-frame ones, dropping some. Of 64,000 or so clones listed, roughly 75% are singletons.

The sequence came from an adult man with HIV who was CMV-seropositive. The chain is built from TRBV2 and TRBJ2-7; D possibly corresponds to TRBD1 (5 bases). Sequenced here: CD4+ T cells sorted from PBMCs after roughly 18-hour stimulation, sampled from a patient who received antiretroviral therapy. CDR3 amino acids: CASSPGYEQYF. CDR3 nucleotides: TGTGCCAGCAGTCCAGGGTACGAGCAGTACTTC.